These T cell receptor beta chains were read from a single sample in a study of molecular identifiers for immune sequencing clone quantification. TCRdb re-called the PCR reads through MiXCR, storing one row per CDR3 protein. The table includes 600,000 to 650,000 distinct CDR3 sequences, about 20% detected once. The specimen sequenced was naive CD8+ T cells from blood, with Jurkat cell RNA spiked in. These receptors all stem from a human donor in good health. Some libraries in this study had Jurkat cell RNA spiked in. Each CDR3 is given with its conserved first and last residue. A D gene is named only where the DNA matches it firmly. Expanded clones are given a class, and other clones once, few, many or no size at all.

V gene: TRBV5-1
J gene: TRBJ2-7
D gene: -
clone size: -
CDR3 DNA: TGCGCCAGCAGCTCTACTGTGGGGGCTGATTACGAGCAGTACTTC
CDR3 protein: CASSSTVGADYEQYF

V gene: TRBV6-7
J gene: TRBJ2-3
D gene: -
clone size: many
CDR3 DNA: TGTGCCAGCAGTTACTCCCGGGAGGGACAGACAGATACGCAGTATTTT
CDR3 protein: CASSYSREGQTDTQYF

V gene: TRBV19
J gene: TRBJ2-7
D gene: -
clone size: many
CDR3 DNA: TGTGCCAGTAGTATAGGGGCCAGTCCGGACGAGCAGTACTTC
CDR3 protein: CASSIGASPDEQYF

V gene: TRBV24-1
J gene: TRBJ2-3
D gene: TRBD1
clone size: -
CDR3 DNA: TGTGCCGCCAGTGAGGGACAGGCTGGGGATACGCAGTATTTT
CDR3 protein: CAASEGQAGDTQYF

V gene: TRBV7-9
J gene: TRBJ2-3
D gene: -
clone size: many
CDR3 DNA: TGTGCCAGCAGCCGTTTGGGGAGAGAGGGAGATACGCAGTATTTT
CDR3 protein: CASSRLGREGDTQYF

V gene: TRBV6-5
J gene: TRBJ1-2
D gene: -
clone size: -
CDR3 DNA: TGTGCCAGCAGTTACTCCCCGACAGGACCTGGCTACACCTTC
CDR3 protein: CASSYSPTGPGYTF

V gene: TRBV12-3/TRBV12-4
J gene: TRBJ2-3
D gene: TRBD2
clone size: many
CDR3 DNA: TGTGCCAGCACGGGGGGGCTTGATACGCAGTATTTT
CDR3 protein: CASTGGLDTQYF

V gene: TRBV29-1
J gene: TRBJ1-1
D gene: TRBD1
clone size: many
CDR3 DNA: TGCAGCGTTGGCCAGGGGGCCTACACTGAAGCTTTCTTT
CDR3 protein: CSVGQGAYTEAFF

V gene: TRBV5-4
J gene: TRBJ1-1
D gene: -
clone size: many
CDR3 DNA: TGTGCCAGCAGCACCTGGACAGCCACTGAAGCTTTCTTT
CDR3 protein: CASSTWTATEAFF

V gene: TRBV20-1
J gene: TRBJ2-7
D gene: TRBD1
clone size: few
CDR3 DNA: TGCAGTGCTAGAGATCTCCGAGGGGGCAGCGTTTACGAGCAGTACTTC
CDR3 protein: CSARDLRGGSVYEQYF

V gene: TRBV19
J gene: TRBJ1-5
D gene: -
clone size: many
CDR3 DNA: TGTGCCACCTCGACGAATAGCAATCAGCCCCAGCATTTT
CDR3 protein: CATSTNSNQPQHF

V gene: TRBV7-9
J gene: TRBJ2-7
D gene: TRBD1
clone size: many
CDR3 DNA: TGTGCCAGCAGTGGGACAGGGACCTACGAGCAGTACTTC
CDR3 protein: CASSGTGTYEQYF

V gene: TRBV11-2
J gene: TRBJ2-7
D gene: TRBD1
clone size: -
CDR3 DNA: TGTGCCAGCAGCTTAAGCGTACAGGGGGACTACGAGCAGTACTTC
CDR3 protein: CASSLSVQGDYEQYF

V gene: TRBV7-2
J gene: TRBJ1-4
D gene: -
clone size: many
CDR3 DNA: TGTGCCAGCAGCTACTCCGGGGGCGAAGCTAATGAAAAACTGTTTTTT
CDR3 protein: CASSYSGGEANEKLFF

V gene: TRBV4-3
J gene: TRBJ1-6
D gene: TRBD1
clone size: many
CDR3 DNA: TGCGCCAGCAGCCAAGTAGGACAGGTGGCGGACCCGGAAAATTCACCCCTCCACTTT
CDR3 protein: CASSQVGQVADPENSPLHF

V gene: TRBV9
J gene: TRBJ1-1
D gene: -
clone size: many
CDR3 DNA: TGTGCCAGCAGCGAGGGAGGACAGCGAACAACTGAAGCTTTCTTT
CDR3 protein: CASSEGGQRTTEAFF

V gene: TRBV6-2/TRBV6-3
J gene: TRBJ2-1
D gene: TRBD1
clone size: -
CDR3 DNA: TGTGCCAGCACCAAGGACAGGGGGCTATACAATGAGCAGTTCTTC
CDR3 protein: CASTKDRGLYNEQFF

V gene: TRBV7-9
J gene: TRBJ2-2
D gene: -
clone size: few
CDR3 DNA: TGTGCCAGCAGCCCTAACCCTAGGGCGAACACCGGGGAGCTGTTTTTT
CDR3 protein: CASSPNPRANTGELFF

V gene: TRBV6-6
J gene: TRBJ2-1
D gene: -
clone size: -
CDR3 DNA: TGTGCCAGCAGTTACTACGGACCAGCCTCGGGTTACGGCGATGAGCAGTTCTTC
CDR3 protein: CASSYYGPASGYGDEQFF

V gene: TRBV25-1
J gene: TRBJ2-3
D gene: -
clone size: many
CDR3 DNA: TGTGCCAGCACAGGCGGGCTGACGCAGTATTTT
CDR3 protein: CASTGGLTQYF

V gene: TRBV27
J gene: TRBJ2-3
D gene: -
clone size: many
CDR3 DNA: TGTGCCAGCAGTTTTATTAGCGGCACAGATACGCAGTATTTT
CDR3 protein: CASSFISGTDTQYF

V gene: TRBV27
J gene: TRBJ2-2
D gene: TRBD2
clone size: -
CDR3 DNA: TGTGCCAGCAGATATGGACTAGCGGGAGGCGGGGAGCTGTTTTTT
CDR3 protein: CASRYGLAGGGELFF

V gene: TRBV30
J gene: TRBJ2-7
D gene: TRBD1
clone size: many
CDR3 DNA: TGTGCCTGGAGTCCCCGGGACAGGGTCTACGAGCAGTACTTC
CDR3 protein: CAWSPRDRVYEQYF

V gene: TRBV3-1
J gene: TRBJ2-1
D gene: TRBD2
clone size: many
CDR3 DNA: TGTGCCAGCAGCCAAGTTACTAGCGGTAAAGGTGAGCAGTTCTTC
CDR3 protein: CASSQVTSGKGEQFF

V gene: TRBV4-3
J gene: TRBJ2-7
D gene: -
clone size: many
CDR3 DNA: TGCGCCAGCAGCCAATTCGTCAACTACGAGCAGTACTTC
CDR3 protein: CASSQFVNYEQYF

V gene: TRBV9
J gene: TRBJ2-1
D gene: TRBD2
clone size: -
CDR3 DNA: TGTGCCAGCAGCGCAGACGTAGCGGGGGTGAGAAATGAGCAGTCCTTC
CDR3 protein: CASSADVAGVRNEQSF

V gene: TRBV2
J gene: TRBJ2-7
D gene: TRBD1
clone size: many
CDR3 DNA: TGTGCCAGCAGTGACCATTTGGACAGGACCTACGAGCAGTACTTC
CDR3 protein: CASSDHLDRTYEQYF

V gene: TRBV7-9
J gene: TRBJ1-4
D gene: -
clone size: many
CDR3 DNA: TGTGCCAGCAATAAACAGGGAACTAATGAAAAACTGTTTTTT
CDR3 protein: CASNKQGTNEKLFF

V gene: TRBV12-5
J gene: TRBJ1-6
D gene: TRBD1
clone size: -
CDR3 DNA: TGTGCTAGTGGTTTGGTACCAGCGGTATCCCGGGACAGCCACTATAATTCACCCCTCCACTTT
CDR3 protein: CASGLVPAVSRDSHYNSPLHF

V gene: TRBV6-1
J gene: TRBJ2-3
D gene: -
clone size: many
CDR3 DNA: TGTGCCAGCAGTGCGATAAAGGGCCCGAGCACAGATACGCAGTATTTT
CDR3 protein: CASSAIKGPSTDTQYF

V gene: TRBV6-5
J gene: TRBJ1-1
D gene: TRBD1
clone size: many
CDR3 DNA: TGTGCCAGCAGTTACTGGCAGGGGGACACTGAAGCTTTCTTT
CDR3 protein: CASSYWQGDTEAFF

V gene: TRBV4-1
J gene: TRBJ1-6
D gene: -
clone size: many
CDR3 DNA: TGCGCCAGCAGCCAACAGGGCAGCTCCTATAATTCACCCCTCCACTTT
CDR3 protein: CASSQQGSSYNSPLHF

V gene: TRBV6-1
J gene: TRBJ2-1
D gene: TRBD1
clone size: few
CDR3 DNA: TGTGCCAGCAGGGACAGGTCCTCCTACAATGAGCAGTTCTTC
CDR3 protein: CASRDRSSYNEQFF

V gene: TRBV10-2
J gene: TRBJ2-6
D gene: -
clone size: many
CDR3 DNA: TGCGCCAGCAGTGGTGGGGCTGGGGCCAACGTCCTGACTTTC
CDR3 protein: CASSGGAGANVLTF

V gene: TRBV15
J gene: TRBJ2-5
D gene: -
clone size: -
CDR3 DNA: TGTGCCACCAGCACGGGCCTGGAAGAGACCCAGTACTTC
CDR3 protein: CATSTGLEETQYF

V gene: TRBV7-6
J gene: TRBJ1-5
D gene: -
clone size: many
CDR3 DNA: TGTGCCAGCAGCTTAGCAACGAATCAGCCCCAGCATTTT
CDR3 protein: CASSLATNQPQHF

V gene: TRBV20-1
J gene: TRBJ2-5
D gene: TRBD2
clone size: -
CDR3 DNA: TGCAGTGCTAGAGCGCGGCTAGCGGGGATCCAAGAGACCCAGTACTTC
CDR3 protein: CSARARLAGIQETQYF

V gene: TRBV2
J gene: TRBJ1-2
D gene: TRBD1
clone size: -
CDR3 DNA: TGTGCCAGCTTTGCCTCCCAATTGACAGGGGGCGCGAGCTATGGCTACACCTTC
CDR3 protein: CASFASQLTGGASYGYTF

V gene: TRBV20-1
J gene: TRBJ2-3
D gene: -
clone size: many
CDR3 DNA: TGCAGTGCTAGTGCCCAGAGCACAGATACGCAGTATTTT
CDR3 protein: CSASAQSTDTQYF

V gene: TRBV7-9
J gene: TRBJ2-2
D gene: TRBD2
clone size: -
CDR3 DNA: TGTGCCAGCAGCACCCGCGAACTAGCGGGAAGCACCGGGGAGCTGTTTTTT
CDR3 protein: CASSTRELAGSTGELFF

V gene: TRBV7-6
J gene: TRBJ2-3
D gene: TRBD2
clone size: many
CDR3 DNA: TGTGCCAGCAGCAGGGGACTAGCGGGTACGGCAGATACGCAGTATTTT
CDR3 protein: CASSRGLAGTADTQYF

V gene: TRBV7-8
J gene: TRBJ2-5
D gene: TRBD1
clone size: -
CDR3 DNA: TGTGCCAGCAACCTAGACAGGGGGCGAGAGACCCAGTACTTC
CDR3 protein: CASNLDRGRETQYF

V gene: TRBV7-2
J gene: TRBJ1-5
D gene: TRBD1
clone size: many
CDR3 DNA: TGTGCCAGCAGTTACTATCCGGGACAGGGGGCGTATAGCAATCAGCCCCAGCATTTT
CDR3 protein: CASSYYPGQGAYSNQPQHF

V gene: TRBV28
J gene: TRBJ1-4
D gene: TRBD1
clone size: many
CDR3 DNA: TGTGCCAGCAGTTTTGGGACAGGGCCTGAAAAACTGTTTTTT
CDR3 protein: CASSFGTGPEKLFF

V gene: TRBV7-9
J gene: TRBJ2-5
D gene: -
clone size: -
CDR3 DNA: TGTGCCAGCAGCTTAGGGGGGCAGGGGTTTACTCCGGAGACCCAGTACTTC
CDR3 protein: CASSLGGQGFTPETQYF

V gene: TRBV12-3/TRBV12-4
J gene: TRBJ2-1
D gene: -
clone size: -
CDR3 DNA: TGTGCCAGCAGCGACAACTACAATGAGCAGTTCTTC
CDR3 protein: CASSDNYNEQFF

V gene: TRBV28
J gene: TRBJ1-4
D gene: TRBD1
clone size: many
CDR3 DNA: TGTGCCAGCAGCCCACCAAGACAGGGTTTGGATGAAAAACTGTTTTTT
CDR3 protein: CASSPPRQGLDEKLFF

V gene: TRBV14
J gene: TRBJ1-1
D gene: TRBD1
clone size: -
CDR3 DNA: TGTGCCACCACCCCAGGGGGGAACACTGAAGCTTTCTTT
CDR3 protein: CATTPGGNTEAFF